This T cell receptor (beta chain) was found in a study of radiotherapy plus CTLA-4 blockade in lung cancer. The overall study: Among all patients, around 18% showed objective responses, while roughly 34% had disease control. Overall study findings and caveats: After treatment with radiotherapy plus ipilimumab, TCR clones that came from the tumor expanded in blood. The best predictor of response was reported to be early blood T cell clone dynamics, with interferon-beta.

Regarding this clone: Its matching antigen is unknown.

The method was immunoSEQ multiplex PCR; TCRdb's version includes in-frame clones alone and lacks a portion of them. This sample carries under 95,000 clones, approximately 80% of them seen once, and the ten largest clones take about 0.79%. The CDR3 spans 13 residues. V was trimmed by 1 base and J by 10 bases, leaving 12 bases between them. Germline loops: CDR1 SGHDN, CDR2 FVKESK. This sequence joins TRBV14 and TRBJ2-3, with D uncertain. The source was peripheral blood, collected from a patient treated with radiotherapy plus ipilimumab. The TCR was taken from a human donor with non-small cell lung cancer who had stable disease on radiotherapy plus ipilimumab. In DNA, the CDR3 is TGTGCCAGCAGCCAAGCGTCGACTTATGCGCAGTATTTT. Encoded protein: CASSQASTYAQYF. The variable domain in full, completed from reference TRBV14 and TRBJ2-3, reads EAGVTQFPSHSVIEKGQTVTLRCDPISGHDNLYWYRRVMGKEIKFLLHFVKESKQDESGMPNNRFLAERTGGTYSTLKVQPAELEDSGVYFCASSQASTYAQYFGPGTRLTVL.